This T cell receptor (beta chain) was sequenced during a study of T cell repertoires in cytomegalovirus infection. Looking at the study overall: Evidence of both CMV infection and a matching HLA type came from public TCR beta signatures.

Of note for this clonotype: Its antigen is not known.

V lost 3 bases and J 2 bases, leaving 14 bases between the germline ends. The CDR3 consists of 15 residues. Germline values: CDR1 SGHRS, CDR2 YFSETQ. TCRdb ran MiXCR on the reads and lists one entry per CDR3 protein. The sample has about 680,000 distinct CDR3 sequences; 24% are singletons. Study conclusions and caveats: Cumulative public TCR beta family frequency identified carriers of CMV plus the relevant HLA. HLA-C-restricted CMV clonotypes gave the most frequent clonotype in two of eight donors.

This clonotype originated in a human donor in good health (CMV status not recorded). Some clones in this sample may be carry-over from other donors' samples. The chain recombines TRBV5-1 with TRBJ2-5; perhaps TRBD2 as D (6 bases). The sample was CD8+ T cells from PBMCs. The DNA of the CDR3 is TGCGCCAGCAGCTCCCTCCCGGGGGAACAAGAGACCCAGTACTTC. It is translated as CASSSLPGEQETQYF.